The entry below describes one T cell receptor beta chain. In the original workflow: Using reference gene primer amplification, nucleated cell counts were estimated. The table came from immunoSEQ multiplex PCR; TCRdb's copy has only in-frame clones and leaves some out. The V and J calls and clone size are taken from that table; D and trimming were inferred from the DNA. This sample has approximately 35,000 clones, with 70% to 85% found just once. This sample is part of a study of blood T cell repertoires in COVID-19. Overall study context: T cells, B-cell-depleted T cells, or PBMCs provided the cDNA or gDNA that served as material.

With 4 bases removed from V and 1 base from J, the gap between germline ends came to 14 bases. The CDR3 spans 15 residues. CDR1 SGHAT and CDR2 FQNNGV come from the germline V gene. The chain links TRBV11-2 to TRBJ2-7; tentatively, D is TRBD1 (5 bases). The clonotype was recovered from a human donor in a cohort sampled during active COVID-19. Sequencing was done on a sample of peripheral blood. This chain's CDR3 is CASSSLTGPSYEQYF. Written as DNA, the CDR3 is TGTGCCAGCAGCTCCCTCACAGGCCCTTCCTACGAGCAGTACTTC.